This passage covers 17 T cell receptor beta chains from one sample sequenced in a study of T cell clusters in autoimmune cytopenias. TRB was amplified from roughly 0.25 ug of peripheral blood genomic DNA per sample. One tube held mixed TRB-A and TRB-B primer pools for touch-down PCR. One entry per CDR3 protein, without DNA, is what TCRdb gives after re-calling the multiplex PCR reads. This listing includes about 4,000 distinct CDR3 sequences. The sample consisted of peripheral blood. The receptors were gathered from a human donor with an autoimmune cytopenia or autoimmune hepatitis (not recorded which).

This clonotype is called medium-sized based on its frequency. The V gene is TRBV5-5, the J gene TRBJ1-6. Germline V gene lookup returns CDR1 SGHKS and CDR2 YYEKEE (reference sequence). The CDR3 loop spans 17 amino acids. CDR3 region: CASSPAPQTAYNSPLHF.

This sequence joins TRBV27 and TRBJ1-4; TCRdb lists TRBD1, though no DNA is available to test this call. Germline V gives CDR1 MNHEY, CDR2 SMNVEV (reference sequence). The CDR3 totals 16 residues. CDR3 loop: CASSRTPGQRSEKLFF.

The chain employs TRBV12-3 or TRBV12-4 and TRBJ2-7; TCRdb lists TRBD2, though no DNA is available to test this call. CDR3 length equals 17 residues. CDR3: CASISSRSGTAFYEQYF.

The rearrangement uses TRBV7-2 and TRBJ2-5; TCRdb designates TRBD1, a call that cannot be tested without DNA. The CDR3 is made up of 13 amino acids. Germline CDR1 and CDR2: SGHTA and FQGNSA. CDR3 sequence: CASSYRGQETQYF. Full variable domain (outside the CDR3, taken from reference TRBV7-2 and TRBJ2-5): GAGVSQSPSNKVTEKGKDVELRCDPISGHTALYWYRQSLGQGLEFLIYFQGNSAPDKSGLPSDRFSAERTGGSVSTLTIQRTQQEDSAVYLCASSYRGQETQYFGPGTRLLVL.

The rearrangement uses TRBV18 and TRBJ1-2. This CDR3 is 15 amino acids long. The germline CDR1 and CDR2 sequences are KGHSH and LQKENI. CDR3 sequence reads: CASSPQTASNYGYTF.

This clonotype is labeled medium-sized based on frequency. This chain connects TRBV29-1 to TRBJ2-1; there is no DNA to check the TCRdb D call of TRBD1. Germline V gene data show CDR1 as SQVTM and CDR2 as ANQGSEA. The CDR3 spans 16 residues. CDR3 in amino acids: CSVASGPGAIYNEQFF.

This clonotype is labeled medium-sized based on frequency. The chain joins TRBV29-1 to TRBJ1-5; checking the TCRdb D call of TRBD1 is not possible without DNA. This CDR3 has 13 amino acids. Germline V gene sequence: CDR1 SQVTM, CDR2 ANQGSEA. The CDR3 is CSVGRGRNQPQHF.

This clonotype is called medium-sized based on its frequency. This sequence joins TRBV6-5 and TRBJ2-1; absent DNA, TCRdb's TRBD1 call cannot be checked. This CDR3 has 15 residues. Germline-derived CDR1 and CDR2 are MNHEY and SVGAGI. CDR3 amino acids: CASSFRGASYNEQFF.

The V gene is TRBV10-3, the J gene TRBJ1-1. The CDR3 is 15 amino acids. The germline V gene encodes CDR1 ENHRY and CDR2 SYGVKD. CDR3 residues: CAISESGPPNTEAFF.

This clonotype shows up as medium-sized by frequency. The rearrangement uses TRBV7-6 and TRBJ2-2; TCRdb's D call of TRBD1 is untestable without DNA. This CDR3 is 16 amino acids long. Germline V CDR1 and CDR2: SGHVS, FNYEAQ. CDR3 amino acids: CASSLGQGVNTGELFF. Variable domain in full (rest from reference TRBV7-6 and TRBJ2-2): GAGVSQSPRYKVTKRGQDVALRCDPISGHVSLYWYRQALGQGPEFLTYFNYEAQQDKSGLPNDRFSAERPEGSISTLTIQRTEQRDSAMYRCASSLGQGVNTGELFFGEGSRLTVL.

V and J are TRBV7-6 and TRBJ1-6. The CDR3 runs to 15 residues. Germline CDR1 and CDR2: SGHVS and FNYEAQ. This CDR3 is CASSSESSYNSPLHF.

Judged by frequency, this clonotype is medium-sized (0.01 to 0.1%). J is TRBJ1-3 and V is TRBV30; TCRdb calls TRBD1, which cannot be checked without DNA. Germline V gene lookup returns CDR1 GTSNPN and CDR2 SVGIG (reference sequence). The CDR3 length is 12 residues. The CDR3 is CAWKGAGNTIYF.

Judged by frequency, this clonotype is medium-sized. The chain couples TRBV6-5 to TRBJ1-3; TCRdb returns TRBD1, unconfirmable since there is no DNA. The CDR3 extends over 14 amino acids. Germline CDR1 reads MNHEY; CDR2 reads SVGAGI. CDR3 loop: CASTLGGDGNTIYF.

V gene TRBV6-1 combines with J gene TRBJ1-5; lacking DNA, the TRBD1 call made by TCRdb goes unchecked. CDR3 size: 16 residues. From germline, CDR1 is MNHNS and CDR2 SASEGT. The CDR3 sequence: CASSGGTGGGNQPQHF.

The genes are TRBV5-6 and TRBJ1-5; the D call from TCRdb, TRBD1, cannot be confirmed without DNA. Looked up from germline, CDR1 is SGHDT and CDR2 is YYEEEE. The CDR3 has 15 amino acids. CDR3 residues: CASSLGTGDNQPQHF.

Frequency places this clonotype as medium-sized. The CDR3 loop reads CAWSYDRAGTNEKLFF. The V call is TRBV30, the J call TRBJ1-4; TCRdb's D call of TRBD1 is untestable without DNA. This CDR3 has 16 residues. Germline assignment: CDR1 GTSNPN and CDR2 SVGIG (reference sequence).

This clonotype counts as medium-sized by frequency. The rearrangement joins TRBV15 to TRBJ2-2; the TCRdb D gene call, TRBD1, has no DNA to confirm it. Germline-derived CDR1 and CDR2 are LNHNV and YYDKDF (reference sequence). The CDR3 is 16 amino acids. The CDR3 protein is CATSRKTGDGSGELFF.